The 30 T cell receptor beta chains below all came from one sample that was sequenced in a study of OX40 agonist ivuxolimab in advanced cancers. Profiling relied on immunoSEQ multiplex PCR, and the TCRdb table lists in-frame clones only, not all of them. The sample has around 44,000 clones; 65% to 85% are singletons. This specimen was CD4+ or CD8+ T cells sorted from blood, taken in a trial of the OX40 agonist ivuxolimab. Every receptor here comes from an adult with an advanced solid tumor such as melanoma, head and neck, liver or kidney cancer.

This clone has only a few counts. The chain recombines TRBV7-3 with TRBJ2-1, with 8 positions matching TRBD1. The CDR3 has 15 amino acids. Germline V lookup: CDR1 SGHTA, CDR2 FQGTGA. V lost 0 bases to trimming and J lost 4 bases; unmatched junction nucleotides: 2. CDR3 nucleotides: TGTGCCAGCAGCTTAACCCAGGGGGCATACAATGAGCAGTTCTTC. It specifies CASSLTQGAYNEQFF.

This clone is categorized as medium-sized. The chain carries TRBV28 and TRBJ2-2; D perhaps matches TRBD1 (6 bases). Trimming left V 5 bases short and J 4 bases short, with 14 bases between. The CDR3 spans 15 residues. The germline gives CDR1 MDHEN, CDR2 SYDVKM. In DNA form, the CDR3 reads TGTGCCAGCAGTAGCTCGGGACAACTCACCGGGGAGCTGTTTTTT. Translated, it gives CASSSSGQLTGELFF. Full variable domain (outside the CDR3, taken from reference TRBV28 and TRBJ2-2): DVKVTQSSRYLVKRTGEKVFLECVQDMDHENMFWYRQDPGLGLRLIYFSYDVKMKEKGDIPEGYSVSREKKERFSLILESASTNQTSMYLCASSSSGQLTGELFFGEGSRLTVL.

The chain couples TRBV5-1 to TRBJ2-5; D is unclear. Deletions cut 5 bases from V and 5 bases from J, with 13 bases between. From germline, CDR1 is SGHRS and CDR2 YFSETQ. The CDR3 spans 13 residues. CDR3 in DNA: TGCGCCAGCAGATCAGCCCCGGCGGAGACCCAGTACTTC. This encodes CASRSAPAETQYF. Complete variable domain (other parts from reference TRBV5-1 and TRBJ2-5): KAGVTQTPRYLIKTRGQQVTLSCSPISGHRSVSWYQQTPGQGLQFLFEYFSETQRNKGNFPGRFSGRQFSNSRSEMNVSTLELGDSALYLCASRSAPAETQYFGPGTRLLVL.

The chain is built from TRBV7-8 and TRBJ2-2; D is uncertain. CDR1 is SGHVS and CDR2 is FQNEAQ in the germline V gene. Trimming removed 3 bases at V and 6 bases at J, with 8 bases between. This CDR3 spans 13 amino acids. The CDR3 region is CASSFRLPGELFF. The CDR3 DNA sequence: TGTGCCAGCAGCTTTAGGTTACCCGGGGAGCTGTTTTTT.

The genes are TRBV28 and TRBJ1-5, with a possible D match to TRBD1 (5 bases). With 7 bases removed from V and 7 bases from J, the gap between germline ends came to 14 bases. The germline V gene encodes CDR1 MDHEN and CDR2 SYDVKM. The CDR3 covers 13 residues. DNA for the CDR3: TGTGCCAGCAATCGGGACTCAGGACAGCCCCAGCATTTT. As protein: CASNRDSGQPQHF.

J is TRBJ1-2 and V is TRBV30; D may be TRBD1 (5 bases). With 2 bases removed from V and 0 bases from J, the gap between germline ends came to 16 bases. The CDR3 covers 16 residues. Germline values: CDR1 GTSNPN, CDR2 SVGIG (reference sequence). CDR3 coding DNA: TGTGCCTGGAGTTCCTTGAGAGGGGCTCCTAACTATGGCTACACCTTC. Amino acid sequence: CAWSSLRGAPNYGYTF.

The rearrangement links TRBV7-9 to TRBJ2-1; D unclear. Trimming pared 7 bases from V and 3 bases from J, leaving 10 bases between. Germline assignment: CDR1 SEHNR and CDR2 FQNEAQ (reference sequence). CDR3 length equals 13 residues. CDR3 protein: CASKFGSYNEQFF. The DNA of the CDR3 is TGTGCCAGCAAGTTTGGCAGCTACAATGAGCAGTTCTTC.

The chain has TRBV6-1 and TRBJ1-1; perhaps TRBD1 as D (5 bases). This CDR3 has 15 residues. Germline CDR1 reads MNHNS; CDR2 reads SASEGT. The ends were cut back, 5 bases at V and 0 bases at J, with 13 bases in the middle. The CDR3 nucleotides are TGTGCCAGCAGTCAATTAGGGACCTTGAACACTGAAGCTTTCTTT. It codes for CASSQLGTLNTEAFF.

This clone was picked up a small number of times. V and J are TRBV18 and TRBJ2-1, with TRBD2 matching 9 bases. This CDR3 contains 15 residues. Trimming at V came to 3 bases and at J to 3 bases, leaving 3 bases not matched to a gene. Germline V gene lookup returns CDR1 KGHSH and CDR2 LQKENI. CDR3 coding DNA: TGTGCCAGCTCACCCCGGACTAGCGACTACAATGAGCAGTTCTTC. It specifies CASSPRTSDYNEQFF.

This chain connects TRBV5-1 to TRBJ2-7; a possible D gene is TRBD1 (5 bases). Germline V gene data show CDR1 as SGHRS and CDR2 as YFSETQ. The CDR3 sequence is 14 residues long. V lost 4 bases and J lost 0, with 11 bases in between. CDR3 in DNA: TGCGCCAGCAGCCCAAGGGGAAGCTCCTACGAGCAGTACTTC. Translated, it gives CASSPRGSSYEQYF. Supplemented by reference TRBV5-1 and TRBJ2-7, the full variable domain reads KAGVTQTPRYLIKTRGQQVTLSCSPISGHRSVSWYQQTPGQGLQFLFEYFSETQRNKGNFPGRFSGRQFSNSRSEMNVSTLELGDSALYLCASSPRGSSYEQYFGPGTRLTVT.

The chain couples TRBV4-1 to TRBJ1-2, with a tentative D call TRBD1 (6 bases). CDR1 and CDR2 (germline): MGHRA, YSYEKL. This CDR3 has 14 amino acids. The V and J ends lost 0 bases and 8 bases respectively, with 13 bases between them. The CDR3 here is CASSQDIGGRGYTF. In DNA form, the CDR3 reads TGCGCCAGCAGCCAAGATATCGGGGGCCGAGGCTACACCTTC.

The chain carries TRBV4-3 and TRBJ1-5; weak D call: TRBD1 (5 bases). Trimming took 4 bases from V and 4 from J, leaving 11 bases between them. The CDR3 spans 14 residues. The germline V gene encodes CDR1 LGHNA and CDR2 YSLEER. The CDR3 loop is CASSLGTLNQPQHF. CDR3 DNA: TGCGCCAGCAGCCTCGGGACGCTGAATCAGCCCCAGCATTTT.

The CDR3 protein is CASRVATGMEDTQYF. CDR3 DNA sequence: TGTGCCAGTAGAGTGGCGACAGGGATGGAAGATACGCAGTATTTT. The V call is TRBV19, the J call TRBJ2-3; 7 bases line up with TRBD1. Trimming took 6 bases from V and 5 from J; bases not matched to a gene: 11. The CDR3 is 15 residues long. In germline, CDR1 is LNHDA, CDR2 SQIVND (reference sequence).

The table lists this clone with a few counts. This sample includes further DNA sequences coding for the same CDR3. The chain links TRBV2 to TRBJ1-2; a possible D gene is TRBD1 (5 bases). The V gene lost 6 bases and the J gene lost 4 bases, with 12 bases spanning the gap. The germline CDR1 and CDR2 sequences are SNHLY and FYNNEI. The CDR3 spans 13 residues. The CDR3 region has the DNA TGTGCCAGCAGCGGGACCCTCTTCTATGGCTACACCTTC. Protein product: CASSGTLFYGYTF.

The rearrangement links TRBV9 to TRBJ1-1; 7 bases align to TRBD1. Losses at the gene ends were 0 bases for V and 8 bases for J; bases not matched to a gene: 4. The CDR3 has 13 amino acids. Looked up from germline, CDR1 is SGDLS and CDR2 is YYNGEE. The CDR3 bases are TGTGCCAGCAGCGTAGCGACGACAGGGGAAGCTTTCTTT. Its translation is CASSVATTGEAFF.

The chain links TRBV5-4 to TRBJ1-2; D ambiguous. The CDR3 consists of 15 residues. CDR1 SGHNT and CDR2 YYREEE come from the germline V gene (reference sequence). The ends were cut back, 5 bases at V and 8 bases at J, with 22 bases in the middle. The CDR3 loop is CASSRPILEPGGYTF. CDR3 bases: TGTGCCAGCAGTCGGCCGATACTCGAACCGGGGGGCTACACCTTC.

This clone occurred once. The rearrangement joins TRBV19 to TRBJ2-2, with D perhaps TRBD2 (6 bases). V lost 10 bases to trimming and J lost 1 base, with 16 bases between them. CDR3 length: 15 amino acids. Germline CDR1 and CDR2: LNHDA and SQIVND (reference sequence). CDR3 sequence reads: CATAGEVWNTGELFF. The CDR3 nucleotides are TGTGCCACCGCTGGGGAGGTTTGGAACACCGGGGAGCTGTTTTTT.

The V call is TRBV4-3, the J call TRBJ2-1, with a weak D call TRBD2 (6 bases). The germline V gene has CDR1 LGHNA and CDR2 YSLEER. The CDR3 covers 13 residues. With 8 bases removed from V and 4 bases from J, the gap between germline ends came to 12 bases. The CDR3 region is CASGSGLYNEQFF. The CDR3 region has the DNA TGCGCCAGCGGGAGCGGGCTTTACAATGAGCAGTTCTTC.

This chain connects TRBV6-4 to TRBJ1-2; D remains unclear. There are 12 residues in the CDR3. Trimming removed 1 base from V and 7 bases from J, with 7 bases in between. Germline lookup yields CDR1 MRHNA and CDR2 SNTAGT. The CDR3 DNA follows: TGTGCCAGCAGTGACTTGTTGGGTGGCTACACCTTC. Translating gives CASSDLLGGYTF.

The chain uses TRBV6-1 and TRBJ2-1, with a possible D match to TRBD2 (5 bases). V was trimmed by 4 bases and J by 14 bases, leaving 12 bases between them. The germline V gene has CDR1 MNHNS and CDR2 SASEGT. This CDR3 comprises 11 residues. The CDR3 DNA reads TGTGCCAGCAGTGTACTAGAGAGAAAGTTCTTC. It specifies CASSVLERKFF.

This clone has only a few counts. The DNA of the CDR3 is TGTGCCAGCAGCCAAGATCTAATAGAAGCTTTCTTT. Amino acid sequence: CASSQDLIEAFF. The rearrangement joins TRBV4-2 to TRBJ1-1; D unresolved. V dropped 0 bases and J dropped 8 bases, with 7 bases sitting between them. The CDR3 has 12 residues. The germline V gene encodes CDR1 LGHNA and CDR2 YNFKEQ.

This chain connects TRBV15 to TRBJ2-1; tentative D call: TRBD2 (6 bases). The CDR3 loop spans 16 amino acids. Trimming took 0 bases from V and 0 from J, leaving 9 bases between them. CDR1 and CDR2 from the germline V gene are LNHNV and YYDKDF (reference sequence). CDR3 nucleotides: TGTGCCACCAGCAGAGATGCGACTAGCTCCTACAATGAGCAGTTCTTC. As protein: CATSRDATSSYNEQFF.

This clone was recorded a few times. The chain carries TRBV2 and TRBJ2-7, with 12 bases aligning to TRBD1. The CDR3 contains 14 residues. The V segment lost 4 bases and the J segment 3 bases; nucleotides outside the gene matches: 1. CDR1 is SNHLY and CDR2 is FYNNEI in the germline V gene. The CDR3 coding sequence is TGTGCCAGCAGTGGGGACAGGGGGCTCTACGAGCAGTACTTC. Amino acids: CASSGDRGLYEQYF.

The chain has TRBV7-6 and TRBJ2-1, with D possibly being TRBD1 or TRBD2 (5 bases each). This CDR3 has 14 amino acids. Trimming removed 2 bases from V and 7 bases from J, with 12 bases in between. Germline CDR1 and CDR2: SGHVS and FNYEAQ. Here the CDR3 DNA reads TGTGCCAGCAGCTTACTCGGCAGGGAGAATGAGCAGTTCTTC. Its translation: CASSLLGRENEQFF.

V gene TRBV5-1 combines with J gene TRBJ2-2; D unresolved. This CDR3 is 15 amino acids long. V lost 0 bases, J lost 6 bases, and 12 bases lay in between. Germline CDR1 reads SGHRS; CDR2 reads YFSETQ. The CDR3: CASSLAGPRPGELFF. The CDR3 DNA reads TGCGCCAGCAGCTTGGCTGGGCCGCGGCCCGGGGAGCTGTTTTTT.

This clone was found once. V is TRBV11-2 and J is TRBJ2-7; 12 bases map to TRBD2. V dropped 1 base and J dropped 3; count of bases not matched to a gene: 13. The germline V gene encodes CDR1 SGHAT and CDR2 FQNNGV. The length of the CDR3 is 19 residues. CDR3 nucleotides: TGTGCCAGCAGCTTAGGGCGAGGAGCGACTAGCGGGAGAAACTACGAGCAGTACTTC. It yields the protein CASSLGRGATSGRNYEQYF.

The V gene is TRBV6-1, the J gene TRBJ2-5, with 12 nucleotides matching TRBD1. The CDR3 totals 15 residues. The trim removed 3 bases at V and 5 bases at J, leaving 4 bases unmatched. The germline gives CDR1 MNHNS, CDR2 SASEGT. CDR3 in DNA: TGTGCCAGCAGTGATCCGGGACAGGGGGCGGAGACCCAGTACTTC. Translating gives CASSDPGQGAETQYF.

A word on this clone: The germline gene is not matched at one end of the junction; a read error may be the cause. J is TRBJ2-5 and V is TRBV7-7; D is uncertain. Germline lookup yields CDR1 SSHAT and CDR2 FNYEAQ (reference sequence). The CDR3 runs 12 residues. Here the CDR3 reads CASSLTGGTQYF. The CDR3 nucleotides read TGTGCTAGCAGCTTGACCGGCGGGACCCAGTACTTC.

V gene TRBV30 combines with J gene TRBJ1-2; no clear D. The CDR3 is 11 residues long. V shed 6 bases and J shed 3 bases, with 8 bases lying between them. CDR1 and CDR2 from the germline V gene are GTSNPN and SVGIG (reference sequence). This CDR3 is CACSTYYGYTF. CDR3 sequence (DNA): TGTGCCTGTTCAACGTACTATGGCTACACCTTC.

The chain couples TRBV6-5 to TRBJ1-1; D perhaps matches TRBD1 (6 bases). The CDR3 contains 14 residues. CDR1 and CDR2 (germline): MNHEY, SVGAGI. V was clipped by 7 bases and J by 4 bases, with 16 bases between them. The CDR3 is CASTVRGASTEAFF. CDR3 nucleotide sequence: TGTGCCAGCACAGTCCGGGGGGCCAGCACTGAAGCTTTCTTT.